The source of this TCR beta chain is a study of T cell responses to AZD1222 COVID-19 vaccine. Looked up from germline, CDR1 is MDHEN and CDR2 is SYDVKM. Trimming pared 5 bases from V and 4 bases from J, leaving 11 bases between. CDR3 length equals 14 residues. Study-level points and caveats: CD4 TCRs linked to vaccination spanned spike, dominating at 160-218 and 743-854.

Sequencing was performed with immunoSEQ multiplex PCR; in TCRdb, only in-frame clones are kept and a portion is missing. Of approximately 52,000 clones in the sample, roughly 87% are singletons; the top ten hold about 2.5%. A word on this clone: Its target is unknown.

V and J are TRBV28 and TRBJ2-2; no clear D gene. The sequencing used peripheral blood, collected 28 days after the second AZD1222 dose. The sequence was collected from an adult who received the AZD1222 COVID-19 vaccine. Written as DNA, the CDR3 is TGTGCCAGCAGTCCCCCTGGGCTCACCGGGGAGCTGTTTTTT. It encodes CASSPPGLTGELFF.